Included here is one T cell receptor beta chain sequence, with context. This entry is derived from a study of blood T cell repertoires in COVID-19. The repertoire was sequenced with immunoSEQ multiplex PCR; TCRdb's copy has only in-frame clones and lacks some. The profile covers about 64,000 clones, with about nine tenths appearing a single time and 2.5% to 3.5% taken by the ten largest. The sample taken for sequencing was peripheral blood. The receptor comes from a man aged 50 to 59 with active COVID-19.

CDR3 sequence: CASSWEISYEQYF. The CDR3 DNA reads as TGTGCCAGCAGCTGGGAGATCTCCTACGAGCAGTACTTC. The rearrangement uses TRBV7-2 and TRBJ2-7; tentative D call: TRBD2 (5 bases). The CDR3 length is 13 residues. Germline V gene data show CDR1 as SGHTA and CDR2 as FQGNSA. V lost 4 bases to trimming and J lost 0 bases, with 7 bases between them.